This T cell receptor (beta chain) appears in the sequencing data of a study of OX40 agonist ivuxolimab in advanced cancers. Sequencing was performed with immunoSEQ multiplex PCR; in TCRdb, only in-frame clones are kept and a portion is missing. The sample includes 12,000 or so clones, 65% to 70% seen only once; the top ten take over 20%. The V end lost 7 bases, the J end lost 6 bases, and 18 bases lay between the germline ends. The germline gives CDR1 MDHEN, CDR2 SYDVKM. The CDR3 is 14 residues long. This clonotype was sampled from an adult with an advanced solid tumor such as melanoma, head and neck, liver or kidney cancer. V and J are TRBV28 and TRBJ1-1; tentatively, D is TRBD1 (6 bases). Sequencing was performed on CD4+ or CD8+ T cells sorted from blood, taken in a trial of the OX40 agonist ivuxolimab. CDR3 sequence: CASTPVWGASEAFF. In DNA, the CDR3 is TGTGCCAGCACCCCGGTTTGGGGGGCCTCTGAAGCTTTCTTT.